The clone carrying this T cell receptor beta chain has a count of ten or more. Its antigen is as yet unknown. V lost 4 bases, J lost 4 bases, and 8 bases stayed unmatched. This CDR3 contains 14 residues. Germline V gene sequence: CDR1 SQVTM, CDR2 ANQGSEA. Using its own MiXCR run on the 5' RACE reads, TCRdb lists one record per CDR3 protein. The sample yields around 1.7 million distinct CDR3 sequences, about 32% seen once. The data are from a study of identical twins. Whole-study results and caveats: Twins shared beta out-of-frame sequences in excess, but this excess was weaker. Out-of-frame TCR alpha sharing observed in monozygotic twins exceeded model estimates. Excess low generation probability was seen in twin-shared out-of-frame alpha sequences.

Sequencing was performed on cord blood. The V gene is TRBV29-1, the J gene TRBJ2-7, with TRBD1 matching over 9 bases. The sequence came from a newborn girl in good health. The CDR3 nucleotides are TGCAGCGTTGGGCAGGGACAGGGTCGTTACGAGCAGTACTTC. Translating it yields CSVGQGQGRYEQYF.